These T cell receptor beta chains were read from a single sample in a study of cytomegalovirus exposure and HLA in healthy donors. The repertoire was sequenced with immunoSEQ multiplex PCR; TCRdb's copy has only in-frame clones and lacks some. The sample lists around 160,000 clones; 65% to 70% were seen once. Sequenced input: PBMCs. The receptors were sampled from a woman younger than 35 in good health and CMV-seropositive. Both conserved end residues are part of each CDR3. A D gene is named only where the DNA matches it firmly. The size entry is marked missing in some rows and otherwise reads once, few, many or a size class.

NA	TRBV11-2	NA	TRBJ1-4	TGTGCCAGCAGCTTACTAGCCGCCAGCGGTGCAACTAATGAAAAACTGTTTTTT	CASSLLAASGATNEKLFF
NA	TRBV6-1	few	TRBJ2-1	TGTGCCAGCAACCGAGGAGCGGATTACAATGAGCAGTTCTTC	CASNRGADYNEQFF
NA	TRBV27	NA	TRBJ1-1	TGTGCCAGCAGGAAACACCAAATGAACACTGAAGCTTTCTTT	CASRKHQMNTEAFF
TRBD2	TRBV19	NA	TRBJ2-7	TGTGCCACGAAAACGGGAGGGGTCATGAGCGAGCAGTACTTC	CATKTGGVMSEQYF
NA	TRBV15	NA	TRBJ1-6	TGTGCCACAGGCAGGACAGCCAATAATTCACCCCTCCACTTT	CATGRTANNSPLHF
NA	TRBV9	few	TRBJ2-3	TGTGCCAGCAGCGTAAGCAGGGCAGATACGCAGTATTTT	CASSVSRADTQYF
TRBD2	TRBV5-1	NA	TRBJ2-5	TGCGCCAGCAGCTTTACTAGCGGGGTCCAAGAGACCCAGTACTTC	CASSFTSGVQETQYF
TRBD2	TRBV7-8	NA	TRBJ2-3	TGTGCCAGCAGCCCGACCCACCCCTTGCTAGCGGGAGGTACAGATACGCAGTATTTT	CASSPTHPLLAGGTDTQYF
NA	TRBV7-9	NA	TRBJ1-2	TGTGCCATCACGGCGGGTTCGGAGGTATCTGGCTACACCTTC	CAITAGSEVSGYTF
TRBD2	TRBV7-9	NA	TRBJ2-1	TGTGCCAGCAGCTCCTTAGACTTACTAGCGGGAGACGCCTACAATGAGCAGTTCTTC	CASSSLDLLAGDAYNEQFF
TRBD2	TRBV27	NA	TRBJ2-7	TGTGCCAGCAGAAGCGGGGCCACCTACGAGCAGTACTTC	CASRSGATYEQYF
TRBD2	TRBV7-4	NA	TRBJ2-3	TGTGCCAGCAGTCTAGCGGGGGGCTTCCACTTTTCTACAGATACGCAGTATTTT	CASSLAGGFHFSTDTQYF
TRBD2	TRBV28	NA	TRBJ2-5	TGTGCCAGCGGGAATAGCGGGAGAAGGGAGACCCAGTACTTC	CASGNSGRRETQYF
NA	TRBV30	few	TRBJ1-2	TGTGCCTGCCTGGAGGGGTTAGTAGGTGGCTACACCTTC	CACLEGLVGGYTF
NA	TRBV28	NA	TRBJ2-7	TGTGCCAGCAGATCCTACAGTTCAAGGGAGCAGTACTTC	CASRSYSSREQYF
NA	TRBV5-6	NA	TRBJ2-7	TGTGCCAGCAGCTCTACCGTCTACGAGCAGTACTTC	CASSSTVYEQYF
TRBD2	TRBV4-1	NA	TRBJ2-1	TGCGCCAGCAGCCTGACCGGGACTAGCACGGTCAATGAGCAGTTCTTC	CASSLTGTSTVNEQFF
NA	TRBV4-3	NA	TRBJ1-5	TGCGCCAGCAGCCAAGATCCCGGGGACAATCAGCCCCAGCATTTT	CASSQDPGDNQPQHF
NA	TRBV19	NA	TRBJ1-2	TGTGCCAGTAGTATTGTCGACAGCCGAGTTTCCTATGGCTACACCTTC	CASSIVDSRVSYGYTF
NA	TRBV27	NA	TRBJ1-2	TGTGCCAGCAGTTTTTCAGGTTTATCTTATGGCTACACCTTC	CASSFSGLSYGYTF
NA	TRBV29-1	NA	TRBJ2-1	TGCAGCGTACAGACAATTAGCTCCTACAATGAGCAGTTCTTC	CSVQTISSYNEQFF
TRBD2	TRBV4-1	few	TRBJ2-2	TGCGCCAGCAGCCAATATGAGGGACTAGCGGGATCCACCGGGGAGCTGTTTTTT	CASSQYEGLAGSTGELFF
NA	TRBV25-1	NA	TRBJ1-4	TGTGCCAGCAGTGAATTCACAGGATATGAAAAACTGTTTTTT	CASSEFTGYEKLFF
NA	TRBV15	NA	TRBJ1-5	TGTGCCACCAGCAGAGATAGTGCGGGTTGGGAGCCCCAGCATTTT	CATSRDSAGWEPQHF
NA	TRBV15	NA	TRBJ1-2	TGTGCCACCAGCAGAGATACAGGGAAGGGCTATGGCTACACCTTC	CATSRDTGKGYGYTF
TRBD2	TRBV27	NA	TRBJ2-7	TGTGCCAGCTCTACTCGACTAGCGGGCTCTGCCTACGAGCAGTACTTC	CASSTRLAGSAYEQYF
NA	TRBV7-3	NA	TRBJ2-2	TGTGCCAGCAGCTTAATGGGAACGGGGGAGAACACCGGGGAGCTGTTTTTT	CASSLMGTGENTGELFF
TRBD2	TRBV7-6	NA	TRBJ2-2	TGTGCCAGCAGCTTAGGGACTAGCGGGGGTTACACCGGGGAGCTGTTTTTT	CASSLGTSGGYTGELFF
TRBD2	TRBV12-5	NA	TRBJ2-7	TGTGCTAGTGGTAGCGGGAGTCCCCACGAGCAGTACTTC	CASGSGSPHEQYF
NA	TRBV5-1	NA	TRBJ1-1	TGCGCCAGCGGGCAGGGGTTCAACACTGAAGCTTTCTTT	CASGQGFNTEAFF
TRBD1	TRBV28	once	TRBJ2-3	TGTGCCAGCAGTTTATTATGGGTTGGATGGACAGGGACAGATACGCAGTATTTT	CASSLLWVGWTGTDTQYF
TRBD2	TRBV9	NA	TRBJ2-1	TGTGCCAGCAGCGTAGAGGCTAGCGGTTTTCCAAATGAGCAGTTCTTC	CASSVEASGFPNEQFF
TRBD1	TRBV5-1	NA	TRBJ1-3	TGCGCCAGCAGCGCCGGGACAGGGGATTTTTTCGGAAACACCATATATTTT	CASSAGTGDFFGNTIYF
NA	TRBV21-1	NA	TRBJ2-1	TGTGCCAGCAGCAAAGGGGGCCATGAGCAGTTCTTC	CASSKGGHEQFF
NA	TRBV27	NA	TRBJ1-1	TGTGCCAGCAGCCGGGGGTTGAACACTGAAGCTTTCTTT	CASSRGLNTEAFF
TRBD1	TRBV11-2	NA	TRBJ1-1	TGTGCCAGCAGCTTCCCAACTAGGGACAGTGGGGTGAACACTGAAGCTTTCTTT	CASSFPTRDSGVNTEAFF
TRBD1	TRBV7-3	few	TRBJ2-3	TGTGCCAGCAGCTTAGATAAAGGGGGCACGCAGTATTTT	CASSLDKGGTQYF
TRBD1	TRBV28	NA	TRBJ1-5	TGTGCCAGCAGTCTGGACAGGGGTTGGGCCAGAAATCAGCCCCAGCATTTT	CASSLDRGWARNQPQHF
NA	TRBV10-3	NA	TRBJ1-2	TGTGCCATCAGTGACAGGGATTATGGCTACACCTTC	CAISDRDYGYTF
TRBD2	TRBV27	NA	TRBJ2-7	TGTGCCAGCAGTTTATGGACTAGCGGTACAGCCTACGAGCAGTACTTC	CASSLWTSGTAYEQYF
NA	TRBV30	few	TRBJ2-7	TGTGCCTGGAGCAAAGGGGGGGACTACGAGCAGTACTTC	CAWSKGGDYEQYF
NA	TRBV11-2	few	TRBJ1-2	TGTGCCAGCAGCCTATCGGTGGAAAGGGGGGGCGGTCCGGACACCTTC	CASSLSVERGGGPDTF
NA	TRBV28	NA	TRBJ2-4	TGTGCCAGCAGTGGCACCCGGGGGGCCAAAAACATTCAGTACTTC	CASSGTRGAKNIQYF
NA	TRBV27	NA	TRBJ1-1	TGTGCCAGCAGTCCACAACTTACGGGGGTAAGCACTGAAGCTTTCTTT	CASSPQLTGVSTEAFF
NA	TRBV19	NA	TRBJ1-1	TGTGCCAGTAGTAGGGGAGGGAGGGACACTGAAGCTTTCTTT	CASSRGGRDTEAFF